This is a list of T cell receptor beta chains from one sample in a study of a mutant IDH1 vaccine in newly diagnosed glioma. Only in-frame clones appear in the TCRdb table, and some are missing; sequencing was by immunoSEQ multiplex PCR. The sample has about 26,000 clones; more than 65% are singletons. Antigens of these TCRs are unknown. The starting material was PBMCs, obtained from a glioma patient whose treatment included an IDH1 peptide vaccine. Source of these receptors: a man aged 35 to 55 with glioma. Some clones in this sample may be carry-over from other donors' samples. Each CDR3 is given with its conserved first and last residue.

j_call v_call cdr3_aa
TRBJ1-6 TRBV30 CAWAGTEGSPLHF
TRBJ1-1 TRBV7-9 CASSYQGVGSEAFF
TRBJ1-2 TRBV6-6 CASSPAGQYGYTF
TRBJ1-1 TRBV11-2 CASSLKTGGMNTEAFF
TRBJ1-5 TRBV4-2 CASSRGLYRNQPQHF
TRBJ1-2 TRBV19 CASSIMDGYTF
TRBJ2-1 TRBV30 CASIFPQISYNEQFF
TRBJ2-7 TRBV6-5 CASTRGGRSNEQYF
TRBJ1-1 TRBV27 CASISLFRNTEAFF
TRBJ1-2 TRBV6-4 CASSPSFVGQGSGYTF
TRBJ2-1 TRBV7-8 CASSYTGGDEQFF
TRBJ1-6 TRBV6-5 CASSFWGGTNSPLHF
TRBJ1-4 TRBV7-9 CASSSSGTLNEKLFF
TRBJ2-5 TRBV2 CASSLRKMGETQYF
TRBJ2-7 TRBV5-4 CASSPRPNFYEQYF
TRBJ2-7 TRBV7-2 CASSAIYGGGSYEQYF
TRBJ1-1 TRBV18 CASSRDREPNTEAFF
TRBJ2-7 TRBV6-1 CASSERRFSHEQYF
TRBJ2-3 TRBV6-1 CASSEGPGGGVLLTQYF
TRBJ1-1 TRBV11-2 CASSLTVTEAFF
TRBJ2-1 TRBV7-9 CASSASYNEQFF
TRBJ1-1 TRBV6-1 CASRLTGDTEAFF
TRBJ1-1 TRBV7-9 CASSSIGRGDTEAFF
TRBJ1-1 TRBV5-1 CASSEGRLITGEAFF
TRBJ1-1 TRBV2 CASSTSGGNTEAFF
TRBJ2-7 TRBV14 CASSRFTGERSYEQYF
TRBJ1-1 TRBV5-1 CASSSTGGDTEAFF
TRBJ2-2 TRBV7-9 CASSLSWGSNTGELFF
TRBJ2-7 TRBV5-1 CASSPGGLAAYEQYF
TRBJ1-2 TRBV10-2 CASRDRQDGYGYTF
TRBJ1-4 TRBV6-5 CASRDIRDQKLFF
TRBJ1-1 TRBV20-1 CSATSVTEAFF
TRBJ1-3 TRBV18 CASSPTGRDTIYF
TRBJ1-5 TRBV7-8 CASSSGTGGKPQHF
TRBJ2-3 TRBV20-1 CSASLKTQYF
TRBJ1-5 TRBV7-2 CASSLYGPHQPQHF
TRBJ1-5 TRBV4-1 CASSQELRVRNNQPQHF
TRBJ1-1 TRBV29-1 CSVEDRRQGGTEAFF
TRBJ1-3 TRBV5-1 CASSLVATGDLFSGNTIYF
TRBJ2-2 TRBV5-1 CASTLGGGQNTGELFF
TRBJ2-5 TRBV28 CASRSTGGRETQYF